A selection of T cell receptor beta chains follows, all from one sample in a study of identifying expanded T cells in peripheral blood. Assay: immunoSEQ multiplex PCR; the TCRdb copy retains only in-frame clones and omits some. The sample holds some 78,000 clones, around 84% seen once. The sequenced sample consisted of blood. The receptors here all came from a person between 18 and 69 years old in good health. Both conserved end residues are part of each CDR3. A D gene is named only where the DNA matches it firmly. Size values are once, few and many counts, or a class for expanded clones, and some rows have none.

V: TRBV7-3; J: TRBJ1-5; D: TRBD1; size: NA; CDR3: CASSSPPGGGNQPQHF; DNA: TGTGCCAGCAGCTCCCCGCCAGGGGGAGGCAATCAGCCCCAGCATTTT
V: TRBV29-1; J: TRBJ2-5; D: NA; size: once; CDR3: CSARQQAQYF; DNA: TGCAGCGCCCGGCAACAGGCCCAGTACTTC
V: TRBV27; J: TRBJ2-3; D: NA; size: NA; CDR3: CASSHQTGAGIRTDTQYF; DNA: TGTGCCAGCAGCCATCAAACAGGCGCGGGCATACGCACAGATACGCAGTATTTT
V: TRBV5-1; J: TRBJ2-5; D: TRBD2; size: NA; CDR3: CASSLGTSGRETQYF; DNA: TGCGCCAGCAGCTTGGGGACTAGCGGGAGGGAGACCCAGTACTTC
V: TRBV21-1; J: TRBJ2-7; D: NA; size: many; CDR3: CASSKSTHRGLYEQYF; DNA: TGTGCCAGCAGCAAATCAACTCACAGGGGGCTCTACGAGCAGTACTTC
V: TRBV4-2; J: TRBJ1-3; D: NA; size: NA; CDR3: CASSQADRTSSGNTIYF; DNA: TGTGCCAGCAGCCAGGCCGACAGGACCAGCTCTGGAAACACCATATATTTT
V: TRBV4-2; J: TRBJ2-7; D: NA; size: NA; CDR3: CASSQAQGLDYEQYF; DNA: TGTGCCAGCAGCCAAGCTCAGGGCCTGGACTACGAGCAGTACTTC
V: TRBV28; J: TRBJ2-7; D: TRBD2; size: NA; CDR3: CASSPLGLAVNEQYF; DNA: TGTGCCAGCAGTCCGCTGGGACTAGCTGTCAACGAGCAGTACTTC
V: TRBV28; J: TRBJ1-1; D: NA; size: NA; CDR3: CASSKRGSRGEAFF; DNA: TGTGCCAGCAGTAAACGGGGGAGCCGCGGTGAAGCTTTCTTT
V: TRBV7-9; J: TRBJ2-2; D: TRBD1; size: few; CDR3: CASSRRQGAVGELFF; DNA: TGTGCCAGCAGCCGTAGACAGGGGGCAGTCGGGGAGCTGTTTTTT
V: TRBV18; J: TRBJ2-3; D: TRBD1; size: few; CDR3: CASSPGQTSTDTQYF; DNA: TGTGCCAGCTCACCGGGACAGACTAGCACAGATACGCAGTATTTT
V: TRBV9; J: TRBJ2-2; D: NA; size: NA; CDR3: CASSPRQGHTGELFF; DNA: TGTGCCAGCAGCCCCCGGCAGGGCCACACCGGGGAGCTGTTTTTT
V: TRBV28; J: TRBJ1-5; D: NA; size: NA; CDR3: CASTNDNQPQHF; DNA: TGTGCCAGCACGAACGACAATCAGCCCCAGCATTTT
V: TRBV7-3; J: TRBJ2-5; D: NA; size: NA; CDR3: CASSTTGREGETQYF; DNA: TGTGCCAGCAGCACCACAGGGCGCGAAGGAGAGACCCAGTACTTC
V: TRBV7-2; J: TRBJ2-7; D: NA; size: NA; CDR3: CASSRGSFGTFEQYF; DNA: TGTGCCAGCAGTCGGGGTAGTTTCGGTACTTTCGAGCAGTACTTC
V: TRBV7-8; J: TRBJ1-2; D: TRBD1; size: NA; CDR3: CASSYRGQGRIDGYTF; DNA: TGTGCCAGCAGCTATCGGGGACAGGGGAGGATCGATGGCTACACCTTC
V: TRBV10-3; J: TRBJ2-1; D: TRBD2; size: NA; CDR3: CAINQAGAYNEQFF; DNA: TGTGCCATCAATCAGGCGGGAGCCTACAATGAGCAGTTCTTC
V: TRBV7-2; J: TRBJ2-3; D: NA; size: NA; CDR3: CASSPIRSADTQYF; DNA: TGTGCCAGCAGCCCGATCCGAAGCGCAGATACGCAGTATTTT
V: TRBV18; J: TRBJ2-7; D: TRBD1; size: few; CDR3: CASSRGQGSAYEQYF; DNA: TGTGCCAGCTCACGTGGACAGGGTAGCGCCTACGAGCAGTACTTC
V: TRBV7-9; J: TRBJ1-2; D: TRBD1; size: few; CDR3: CASSPGQVRYGYTF; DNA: TGTGCCAGCAGCCCAGGACAGGTCCGCTATGGCTACACCTTC
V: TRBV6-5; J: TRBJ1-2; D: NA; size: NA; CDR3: CASSYSWTGAYYGYTF; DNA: TGTGCCAGCAGTTACTCTTGGACGGGGGCCTACTATGGCTACACCTTC
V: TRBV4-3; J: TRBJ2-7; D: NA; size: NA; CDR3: CASSQLRGPGDEQYF; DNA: TGCGCCAGCAGCCAACTCAGGGGCCCAGGGGACGAGCAGTACTTC
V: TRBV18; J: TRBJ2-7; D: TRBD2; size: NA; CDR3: CASSPTAFNPGTSAWTGEQYF; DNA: TGTGCCAGCTCACCCACGGCCTTCAATCCCGGGACTAGCGCCTGGACGGGCGAGCAGTACTTC
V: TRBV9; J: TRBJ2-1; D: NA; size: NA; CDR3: CASSVNLGPDNEQFF; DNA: TGTGCCAGCAGCGTAAACTTAGGGCCCGACAATGAGCAGTTCTTC
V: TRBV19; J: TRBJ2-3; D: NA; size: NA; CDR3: CASSALTAGVTDTQYF; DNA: TGTGCCAGTAGTGCGCTGACCGCCGGGGTCACAGATACGCAGTATTTT
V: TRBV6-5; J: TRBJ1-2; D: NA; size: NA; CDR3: CASSPGTNRYGYTF; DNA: TGTGCCAGCAGTCCCGGGACGAACCGCTATGGCTACACCTTC
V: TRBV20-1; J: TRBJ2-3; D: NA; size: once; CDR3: CTQGNTQYF; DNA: TGCACCCAAGGAAATACGCAGTATTTT
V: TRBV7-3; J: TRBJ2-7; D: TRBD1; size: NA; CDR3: CASSLNPTGPYEQYF; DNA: TGTGCCAGCAGCTTAAATCCGACAGGGCCCTACGAGCAGTACTTC
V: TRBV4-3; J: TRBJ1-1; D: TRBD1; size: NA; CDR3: CASSQGQGADDTEAFF; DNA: TGCGCCAGCAGCCAAGGGCAGGGGGCAGATGACACTGAAGCTTTCTTT
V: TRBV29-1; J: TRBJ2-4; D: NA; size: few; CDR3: CSVVVHENIQYF; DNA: TGCAGCGTCGTGGTGCATGAGAACATTCAGTACTTC
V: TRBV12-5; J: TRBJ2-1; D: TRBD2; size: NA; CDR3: CASGYTSGSSYNEQFF; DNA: TGTGCTAGTGGTTACACTAGCGGGAGCTCCTACAATGAGCAGTTCTTC